This entry describes one T cell receptor (beta chain). The antigen it recognizes is unknown. Base-call qualities are not available, and no considerably larger clone is one nucleotide away. This entry comes from a study of T cell changes during pregnancy in multiple sclerosis (dated 2019 in TCRdb). Describing the broader study: The study examined how the T cell repertoire changed over the course of pregnancy in women with multiple sclerosis.

To prepare the library, the immunoSEQ multiplex PCR assay was applied. Sourced from immuneACCESS, this table was stored by TCRdb with only in-frame sequences that have V and J called. A share of the clones is absent; for the studies checked, an unresolved V gene accounts for under half, and the remainder has no known explanation. Here the sample has tens of thousands of clones; approximately 94% occur a single time. Around 0.6% of the sample goes to the ten largest clones. At the junction V is shortened by 2 bases and J by 8 bases, with 16 bases in between. The CDR3 sequence holds 14 residues, the cysteine and phenylalanine included. Solely the CDR3 DNA is kept, with 42 bases framed from the first base. CDR1 and CDR2 were assigned from the germline V gene (reference sequence) as GTSNPN and SVGIG.

The receptor chain draws on TRBV30 and TRBJ1-3, and possibly TRBD1, on 6 matching bases. The source of this sequence is a female donor with multiple sclerosis, enrolled in a pregnancy study. The sequencing here drew on peripheral blood, taken in the third trimester of pregnancy. The nucleotide sequence reads TGTGCCTGGAGTCACCCGGACAGTTCCGACACCATATATTTT. This gives the protein CAWSHPDSSDTIYF.